The following is a TCR beta chain sequence with its context. Its target is unknown. This entry is derived from a study of cytomegalovirus exposure and HLA in healthy donors. Trimming cost V 4 bases and J 5 bases; bases outside gene matches: 4. The CDR3 has 15 residues. Germline V lookup: CDR1 SGHNT, CDR2 YENEEA. It was with 60 Vbeta and 13 Jbeta primers that the PCR ran. Only in-frame clones appear in the TCRdb table, and some are missing; sequencing was by immunoSEQ multiplex PCR. Of some 140,000 clones listed, around 72% are singletons. General study results and limits: According to a later analysis, most TCR beta chains associated with CMV appeared HLA-restricted. Only CMV serostatus was available as immune exposure information.

This chain links TRBV11-3 with TRBJ2-1; 11 bases match TRBD1. The receptor was isolated from a woman in her forties in good health and CMV-seronegative. Sequences were obtained from PBMCs. Here the CDR3 reads CASSSGQGVHNEQFF. The CDR3 DNA follows: TGTGCCAGCAGCTCGGGACAGGGGGTTCACAATGAGCAGTTCTTC.